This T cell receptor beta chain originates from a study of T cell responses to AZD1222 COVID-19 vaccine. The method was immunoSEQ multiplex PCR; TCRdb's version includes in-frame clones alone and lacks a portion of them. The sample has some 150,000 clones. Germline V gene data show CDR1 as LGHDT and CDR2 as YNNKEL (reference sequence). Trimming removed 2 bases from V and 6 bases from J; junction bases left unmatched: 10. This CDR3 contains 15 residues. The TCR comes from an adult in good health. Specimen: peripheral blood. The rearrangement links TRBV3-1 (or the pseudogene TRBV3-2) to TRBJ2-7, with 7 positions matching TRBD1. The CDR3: CASSQHRTGSGEQYF. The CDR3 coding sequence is TGTGCCAGCAGCCAACACCGGACAGGTTCGGGCGAGCAGTACTTC.